These 5 T cell receptor beta chains came from one sample sequenced in a study of shared clonotypes between healthy human individuals. Generated by immunoSEQ multiplex PCR, the TCRdb table keeps only in-frame clones and is missing some. The sample has some 2.1 million clones; around 96% are singletons. Positively selected for CCR7, the CD45RO-negative cells used as naive CD8 cells excluded terminally differentiated effector memory CD45RA+ cells. Sequencing used naive CD8+ T cells sorted from blood. Receptor source: a man aged 18 to 35 in good health.

The chain combines TRBV4-3 with TRBJ2-7; TRBD2 aligns across 12 bases. Losses at the gene ends were 0 bases for V and 0 bases for J; bases not matched to a gene: 6. This CDR3 spans 18 amino acids. The V gene's germline CDR1 is LGHNA and CDR2 YSLEER. The CDR3 DNA reads as TGCGCCAGCAGCCAAGATCGGACTAGCGGGATCCTCTCCTACGAGCAGTACTTC. Translating it yields CASSQDRTSGILSYEQYF.

This rearrangement joins TRBV27 to TRBJ1-1, with D tentatively TRBD1 (5 bases). Germline-derived CDR1 and CDR2 are MNHEY and SMNVEV (reference sequence). Trimming cost V 0 bases and J 5 bases, with 13 bases left between them. The CDR3 is 15 residues long. The CDR3 coding sequence is TGTGCCAGCAGTTTATCGATCGGGGCGAGGACTGAAGCTTTCTTT. Translating gives CASSLSIGARTEAFF.

This sequence joins TRBV7-2 and TRBJ2-7; D might be TRBD1 or TRBD2, each matching 5 bases. Germline CDR1 reads SGHTA; CDR2 reads FQGNSA. The V end was cut by 5 bases, the J end by 0 bases, with 17 bases between. The CDR3 covers 16 residues. The CDR3 coding sequence is TGTGCCAGCAGCCCGGTGGGACCCCCCAGCTCCTACGAGCAGTACTTC. Amino acid sequence: CASSPVGPPSSYEQYF.

The chain couples TRBV4-2 to TRBJ1-4; no firm D call. The germline V gene has CDR1 LGHNA and CDR2 YNFKEQ. The V and J ends lost 0 bases and 2 bases respectively, with 13 bases between them. The CDR3 sequence is 17 residues long. The CDR3 sequence: CASSQDYPGRTNEKLFF. As DNA, the CDR3 is TGTGCCAGCAGCCAAGATTACCCAGGCCGCACTAATGAAAAACTGTTTTTT.

The gene calls are TRBV7-2 and TRBJ1-2, with D hard to call. Germline CDR1 SGHTA, CDR2 FQGNSA. V gave up 5 bases and J gave up 6 bases, with 22 bases separating them. The CDR3 extends over 16 amino acids. For the CDR3, the DNA is TGTGCCAGCAGCCTTCCCGAGGTAGCGGGTCTTCATGGCTACACCTTC. Its translation: CASSLPEVAGLHGYTF.